These T cell receptor beta chains were read from a single sample in a study of blood T cell repertoires in COVID-19. The method was immunoSEQ multiplex PCR; TCRdb's version includes in-frame clones alone and lacks a portion of them. The table has some 250,000 clones, roughly nine tenths seen once. The material sequenced was peripheral blood. The source of these receptors is a woman in her twenties or thirties with COVID-19, enrolled during active disease. CDR3s include the opening cysteine and the closing phenylalanine or tryptophan. A D gene is named only where the DNA matches it firmly. Clone size is shown for a subset of rows, as once, few, many or a class of expanded clone.

d_call j_call v_call clone_size cdr3_nt cdr3_aa
. TRBJ1-2 TRBV5-8 . TGTGCCAGCAGCTCGAGGACAGACTATGGCTACACCTTC CASSSRTDYGYTF
TRBD1 TRBJ2-3 TRBV3-1/TRBV3-2 . TGTGCCAGCAGCCTCCAAAACAGGGGGAGCACAGATACGCAGTATTTT CASSLQNRGSTDTQYF
TRBD1 TRBJ2-7 TRBV6-5 . TGTGCCGCTATTCAGGGGGCCGAGCAGTACTTC CAAIQGAEQYF
. TRBJ1-2 TRBV13 . TGTGCCAGCAGCCCCAGGGCCTATGGCTACACCTTC CASSPRAYGYTF
. TRBJ2-7 TRBV19 few TGTGCCAGTCGGAGGGCGGACGGGGAGCAGTACTTC CASRRADGEQYF
. TRBJ2-7 TRBV6-5 . TGTGCCAGCAGGTCGCAGGGGGGTGGGACCTACGAGCAGTACTTC CASRSQGGGTYEQYF
TRBD2 TRBJ2-2 TRBV4-1 . TGCGCCAGCAGCTTAGCGGGGGTCCCGAACACCGGGGAGCTGTTTTTT CASSLAGVPNTGELFF
TRBD1 TRBJ1-2 TRBV29-1 . TGCAGCGTTGAACCGGGACAGGGAAGGTATGGCTACACCTTC CSVEPGQGRYGYTF
TRBD1 TRBJ2-7 TRBV18 few TGTGCCAGCTCAAGAACGACAGGGGGCGGCTACGAGCAGTACTTC CASSRTTGGGYEQYF
. TRBJ1-1 TRBV15 . TGTGCCACCAGCAGAGATACCCCCTTTCGGGGGGCGCGCACTGAAGCTTTCTTT CATSRDTPFRGARTEAFF
. TRBJ1-4 TRBV5-5 . TGTGCCAGCAGCGAAAACAGGGCTCTTAATGAAAAACTGTTTTTT CASSENRALNEKLFF
TRBD1 TRBJ2-7 TRBV6-2/TRBV6-3 . TGTGCCAGCAGTGACAGGGACTACGAGCAGTACTTC CASSDRDYEQYF
. TRBJ1-2 TRBV19 . TGTGCCAGTAGTATAGGGACACCCCCTAACTATGGCTACACCTTC CASSIGTPPNYGYTF
TRBD2 TRBJ2-1 TRBV7-9 few TGTGCCAGCAGCCCCGGGACTAGCGTTATGTCCTACAATGAGCAGTTCTTC CASSPGTSVMSYNEQFF
TRBD1 TRBJ2-7 TRBV7-6 . TGTGCCAGCAGCAGGACCGGGACAGACTCCTACGAGCAGTACTTC CASSRTGTDSYEQYF
. TRBJ2-3 TRBV18 . TGTGCCAGCTCACCACCGGAGGGGGCGTTAGGAGATACGCAGTATTTT CASSPPEGALGDTQYF